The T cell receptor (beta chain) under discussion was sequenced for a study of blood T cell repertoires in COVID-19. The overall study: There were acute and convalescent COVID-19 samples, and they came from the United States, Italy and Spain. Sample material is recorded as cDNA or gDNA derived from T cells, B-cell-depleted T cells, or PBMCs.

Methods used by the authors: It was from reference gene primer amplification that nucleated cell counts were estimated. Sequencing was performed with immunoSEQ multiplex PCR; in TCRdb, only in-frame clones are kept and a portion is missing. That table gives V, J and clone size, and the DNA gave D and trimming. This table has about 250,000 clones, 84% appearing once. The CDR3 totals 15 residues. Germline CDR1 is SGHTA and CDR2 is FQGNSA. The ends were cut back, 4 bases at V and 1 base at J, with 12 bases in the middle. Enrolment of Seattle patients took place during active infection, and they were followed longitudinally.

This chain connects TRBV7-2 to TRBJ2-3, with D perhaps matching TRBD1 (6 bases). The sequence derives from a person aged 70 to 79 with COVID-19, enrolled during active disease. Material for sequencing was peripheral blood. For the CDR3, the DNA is TGTGCCAGCAGCTCCGGACAGATTGGCACAGATACGCAGTATTTT. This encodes CASSSGQIGTDTQYF. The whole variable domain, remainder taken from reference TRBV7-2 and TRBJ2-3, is GAGVSQSPSNKVTEKGKDVELRCDPISGHTALYWYRQSLGQGLEFLIYFQGNSAPDKSGLPSDRFSAERTGGSVSTLTIQRTQQEDSAVYLCASSSGQIGTDTQYFGPGTRLTVL.